A single sample gave rise to the 27 T cell receptor beta chains below, sequenced in a study of CD8 T cells in Susac syndrome. A quantity of about 0.5 to 1 ug RNA underwent reverse transcription using random hexamers. MiXCR, applied by TCRdb to the immunoSEQ multiplex PCR reads, yields one record per CDR3 protein. The repertoire holds some 100,000 distinct CDR3 sequences, with less than 97% as singletons. Input material: CD4+ T cells from PBMCs. These TCRs come from a human donor in good health.

V and J are TRBV29-1 and TRBJ2-7; 8 nucleotides align to TRBD1. Germline-derived CDR1 and CDR2 are SQVTM and ANQGSEA. This CDR3 contains 12 residues. V gave up 4 bases and J gave up 3 bases; unmatched junction bases: 2. The CDR3 sequence: CSVVGQGYEQYF. The CDR3 DNA reads TGCAGCGTTGTTGGACAGGGCTACGAGCAGTACTTC.

V usage is TRBV5-1 and J usage is TRBJ1-1; D is undetermined. The CDR3 loop spans 14 amino acids. Trimming cost V 4 bases and J 1 base, with 11 bases left between them. The germline CDR1 and CDR2 sequences are SGHRS and YFSETQ. The CDR3 protein is CASSRGSGNTEAFF. The CDR3 nucleotides are TGCGCCAGCAGCCGGGGTAGCGGGAACACTGAAGCTTTCTTT.

This clonotype has just one count. The V and J genes are TRBV4-3 and TRBJ2-7, with D uncertain. This CDR3 is 14 amino acids long. CDR1 is LGHNA and CDR2 is YSLEER in the germline V gene. The V and J ends lost 0 bases and 0 bases respectively, with 6 bases between them. CDR3 loop: CASSQEYSSYEQYF. The CDR3 nucleotides read TGCGCCAGCAGCCAAGAGTATTCCTCCTACGAGCAGTACTTC.

The chain uses TRBV3-1 and TRBJ2-7; D uncertain. CDR3 length equals 16 residues. Germline loops: CDR1 LGHDT, CDR2 YNNKEL (reference sequence). Trimming shortened V by 1 base and J by 3 bases, and 16 bases separated the two germline ends. This CDR3 reads CASSQVRAVFGYEQYF. The CDR3 DNA is TGTGCCAGCAGCCAAGTTAGGGCGGTTTTTGGCTACGAGCAGTACTTC.

CDR3 bases: TGTGCCAGCATACAACAGGGGGCCGGGGAGCTGTTTTTT. Its translation: CASIQQGAGELFF. The genes are TRBV2 and TRBJ2-2; 8 positions match TRBD1. Per the germline V gene, CDR1 is SNHLY and CDR2 is FYNNEI. This CDR3 contains 13 residues. With 7 bases clipped from V and 6 bases from J, the junction kept 4 bases outside the gene matches.

J is TRBJ2-7 and V is TRBV7-2, with D tentatively TRBD2 (5 bases). Germline values: CDR1 SGHTA, CDR2 FQGNSA. CDR3 size: 13 residues. With 3 bases removed from V and 2 bases from J, the gap between germline ends came to 8 bases. The CDR3 DNA follows: TGTGCCAGCAGCTTCCGGGAACCCTACGAGCAGTACTTC. The encoded protein is CASSFREPYEQYF. The whole variable domain, remainder taken from reference TRBV7-2 and TRBJ2-7, is GAGVSQSPSNKVTEKGKDVELRCDPISGHTALYWYRQSLGQGLEFLIYFQGNSAPDKSGLPSDRFSAERTGGSVSTLTIQRTQQEDSAVYLCASSFREPYEQYFGPGTRLTVT.

V usage is TRBV30 and J usage is TRBJ1-3, with D possibly TRBD1 on 5 matching bases. The CDR3 consists of 13 residues. V was shortened by 0 bases and J by 2 bases, with 5 bases between the two germline ends. Germline V CDR1 and CDR2: GTSNPN, SVGIG (reference sequence). CDR3 sequence (DNA): TGTGCCTGGAGTGTGGGGGCTGGAAACACCATATATTTT. It specifies CAWSVGAGNTIYF.

The genes are TRBV28 and TRBJ1-5, with no clear D. This CDR3 spans 13 amino acids. The germline V gene encodes CDR1 MDHEN and CDR2 SYDVKM. The ends were cut back, 3 bases at V and 1 base at J, with 4 bases in the middle. CDR3 sequence: CASSFRSNQPQHF. The CDR3 region has the DNA TGTGCCAGCAGTTTCCGGAGCAATCAGCCCCAGCATTTT.

The chain couples TRBV28 to TRBJ2-5; D gene uncertain. Deletions cut 5 bases from V and 4 bases from J, with 20 bases between. Germline V gene data show CDR1 as MDHEN and CDR2 as SYDVKM. The CDR3 contains 16 residues. The chain's CDR3 is CASSLPMTPGRETQYF. The CDR3 DNA follows: TGTGCCAGCAGTCTCCCCATGACACCTGGGCGAGAGACCCAGTACTTC. The complete variable domain, with remaining parts taken from reference TRBV28 and TRBJ2-5, reads DVKVTQSSRYLVKRTGEKVFLECVQDMDHENMFWYRQDPGLGLRLIYFSYDVKMKEKGDIPEGYSVSREKKERFSLILESASTNQTSMYLCASSLPMTPGRETQYFGPGTRLLVL.

The gene calls are TRBV2 and TRBJ2-5; D is perhaps TRBD1 or TRBD2 (5 bases each). V lost 6 bases, J lost 5 bases, and 10 bases lay in between. This CDR3 comprises 12 residues. Per the germline V gene, CDR1 is SNHLY and CDR2 is FYNNEI. CDR3 loop: CASSGARETQYF. The DNA for the CDR3 is TGTGCCAGCAGCGGGGCCAGGGAGACCCAGTACTTC.

The CDR3 bases are TGTGCCAGCAGTTACAGCACAGCCACTTCCTACGAGCAGTACTTC. The encoded protein is CASSYSTATSYEQYF. The genes are TRBV6-5 and TRBJ2-7, with D uncertain. CDR3 length equals 15 residues. V was pared by 2 bases and J by 1 base, with 12 bases between. Germline V gene data show CDR1 as MNHEY and CDR2 as SVGAGI.

The chain uses TRBV9 and TRBJ1-2, with D perhaps matching TRBD1 (6 bases). In germline, CDR1 is SGDLS, CDR2 YYNGEE. V lost 2 bases, J lost 6 bases, and 20 bases lay in between. CDR3 size: 16 residues. CDR3 region: CASSVRPGHQDNGYTF. In nucleotides, the CDR3 is TGTGCCAGCAGCGTTAGACCGGGACATCAGGATAATGGCTACACCTTC.

The J gene is TRBJ2-3, the V gene TRBV7-6; 7 nucleotides align to TRBD1. V was clipped by 6 bases and J by 4 bases; unmatched bases: 13. The germline V gene encodes CDR1 SGHVS and CDR2 FNYEAQ. The CDR3 consists of 16 residues. The CDR3 is CASRPGYRGHADTQYF. CDR3 DNA sequence: TGTGCCAGCAGGCCAGGGTACAGGGGTCATGCAGATACGCAGTATTTT.

CDR3 DNA: TGTGCCACCAGCAGAGAGGGCGGAAGCTCCTACGAGCAGTACTTC. Its protein product is CATSREGGSSYEQYF. J is TRBJ2-7 and V is TRBV15; the D is unclear. This CDR3 is 15 amino acids long. Germline V CDR1 and CDR2: LNHNV, YYDKDF (reference sequence). The V end was cut by 0 bases, the J end by 0 bases, with 9 bases between. The complete variable domain, with remaining parts taken from reference TRBV15 and TRBJ2-7, reads DAMVIQNPRYQVTQFGKPVTLSCSQTLNHNVMYWYQQKSSQAPKLLFHYYDKDFNNEADTPDNFQSRRPNTSFCFLDIRSPGLGDTAMYLCATSREGGSSYEQYFGPGTRLTVT.

The CDR3 loop is CASSSSLGVYEQYF. Here the CDR3 DNA reads TGTGCCAGTAGCTCCTCATTAGGAGTCTACGAGCAGTACTTC. The genes are TRBV19 and TRBJ2-7; no clear D gene. V was pared by 6 bases and J by 3 bases, with 15 bases between. Germline-derived CDR1 and CDR2 are LNHDA and SQIVND (reference sequence). The CDR3 spans 14 residues.

The CDR3 here is CASSAQENTEAFF. The DNA for the CDR3 is TGTGCCAGCAGCGCACAGGAGAACACTGAAGCTTTCTTT. This sequence joins TRBV7-3 and TRBJ1-1; possibly TRBD1 for D (5 bases). Trimming shortened V by 5 bases and J by 1 base, and 8 bases separated the two germline ends. The CDR3 runs to 13 residues. From germline, CDR1 is SGHTA and CDR2 FQGTGA.

The chain carries TRBV14 and TRBJ2-7; 8 nucleotides match TRBD2. The CDR3 sequence is 16 residues long. J lost 1 base, V lost 2 bases, and 7 bases had no gene match. From germline, CDR1 is SGHDN and CDR2 FVKESK. This CDR3 reads CASSQIGLAASYEQYF. As DNA, the CDR3 is TGTGCCAGCAGCCAAATCGGACTAGCCGCTTCCTACGAGCAGTACTTC.

This rearrangement joins TRBV2 to TRBJ2-5, with 10 bases matching TRBD2. Germline V gene lookup returns CDR1 SNHLY and CDR2 FYNNEI. Germline trimming cut 9 bases from V and 3 bases from J; bases unmatched to any gene: 1. CDR3 length: 12 amino acids. CDR3 protein: CASGLAEETQYF. CDR3 DNA: TGTGCCAGTGGACTAGCGGAAGAGACCCAGTACTTC.

The V and J genes are TRBV20-1 and TRBJ2-4; D perhaps matches TRBD2 (7 bases). V lost 6 bases, J lost 3 bases, and 12 bases lay in between. Germline V gene lookup returns CDR1 DFQATT and CDR2 SNEGSKA (reference sequence). The CDR3 runs to 13 residues. Written as DNA, the CDR3 is TGCAGTGCGGAGGGGGAGGGCAAAAACATTCAGTACTTC. Translation gives CSAEGEGKNIQYF.

The V gene is TRBV27, the J gene TRBJ1-2; 7 bases agree with TRBD1. This CDR3 has 14 residues. Unmatched junction bases numbered 4, after V lost 2 bases and J lost 4 bases. CDR1 and CDR2 (germline): MNHEY, SMNVEV (reference sequence). CDR3 amino acids: CASSLKGASYGYTF. CDR3 in DNA: TGTGCCAGCAGTTTAAAGGGGGCGAGCTATGGCTACACCTTC.

The chain carries TRBV5-4 and TRBJ2-7; tentatively, D is TRBD1 (5 bases). The ends were cut back, 1 base at V and 7 bases at J, with 12 bases in the middle. Germline V gene data show CDR1 as SGHNT and CDR2 as YYREEE (reference sequence). The CDR3 has 13 residues. CDR3 protein: CASSLTGALEQYF. The CDR3 nucleotides read TGTGCCAGCAGCTTGACAGGAGCCCTTGAGCAGTACTTC.

This chain uses TRBV27 with TRBJ1-1, with D possibly matching TRBD1 (5 bases). The V gene's germline CDR1 is MNHEY and CDR2 SMNVEV (reference sequence). The CDR3 is made up of 15 amino acids. Trimming shortened V by 2 bases and J by 0 bases, and 10 bases separated the two germline ends. CDR3 residues: CASSLRTLVNTEAFF. The CDR3 DNA follows: TGTGCCAGCAGTTTACGGACATTGGTGAACACTGAAGCTTTCTTT.

V and J are TRBV2 and TRBJ2-6; D is unclear. The germline gives CDR1 SNHLY, CDR2 FYNNEI. The V end was cut by 7 bases, the J end by 0 bases, with 7 bases between. This CDR3 is built from 14 residues. The CDR3 spells CASKHASGANVLTF. The CDR3 DNA sequence: TGTGCCAGCAAACATGCCTCTGGGGCCAACGTCCTGACTTTC.

This sequence joins TRBV27 and TRBJ2-7, with D maybe TRBD2 (5 bases). From germline, CDR1 is MNHEY and CDR2 SMNVEV (reference sequence). The CDR3 has 14 residues. The V end lost 5 bases, the J end lost 3 bases, and 14 bases lay between the germline ends. The CDR3 reads CASSLMRVGYEQYF. CDR3 sequence (DNA): TGTGCCAGCAGTCTCATGAGGGTAGGCTACGAGCAGTACTTC.

This chain uses TRBV29-1 with TRBJ1-1; 8 nucleotides agree with TRBD1. This CDR3 contains 13 residues. Germline V gene data show CDR1 as SQVTM and CDR2 as ANQGSEA. V gave up 4 bases and J gave up 1 base; unmatched junction bases: 2. The CDR3 protein is CSVVGQGNTEAFF. DNA of the CDR3: TGCAGCGTTGTAGGACAGGGGAACACTGAAGCTTTCTTT.

This chain joins TRBV11-2 and TRBJ2-4, with 7 bases matching TRBD1. Per germline, CDR1 SGHAT and CDR2 FQNNGV. CDR3 length equals 16 residues. After removal of 5 bases from V and 4 bases from J, the junction contained 11 bases not matched to a gene. CDR3 protein: CASSPRGRGSKNIQYF. CDR3 DNA sequence: TGTGCCAGCAGCCCCCGGGGCAGGGGGTCGAAAAACATTCAGTACTTC.

This clonotype came up once. This chain connects TRBV5-1 to TRBJ1-4; D may be TRBD1 (5 bases). CDR3 length: 15 amino acids. Germline V gene sequence: CDR1 SGHRS, CDR2 YFSETQ. V lost 0 bases to trimming and J lost 5 bases, with 11 bases between them. The CDR3 DNA reads as TGCGCCAGCAGCTTGGTTAGGGGCTTCAATGAAAAACTGTTTTTT. Protein product: CASSLVRGFNEKLFF.